This T cell receptor beta chain came from a study of T cell responses to AZD1222 COVID-19 vaccine. Notes on the study in general: Spike-specific TCRs gained breadth and depth after people received two AZD1222 doses. Repertoire sampling was restricted to post-peak T cell response timepoints.

About this clone itself: Its antigen is not known.

Data came from immunoSEQ multiplex PCR; TCRdb stores just in-frame clones and leaves some out. The table lists about 140,000 clones, around nine tenths of them singletons. The sample here was peripheral blood, taken on day 0 of AZD1222 vaccination. The sequence came from an adult in good health.

DNA for the CDR3: TGTGCCAGCAGCGTAGTAGACAGCGGGGGACGCAACACAGATACGCAGTATTTT. This sequence encodes CASSVVDSGGRNTDTQYF. V gene TRBV9 combines with J gene TRBJ2-3, with TRBD2 matching 8 bases. The ends lost 0 bases at V and 2 bases at J; junction bases unmatched: 11. CDR3 size: 18 residues. The germline V gene has CDR1 SGDLS and CDR2 YYNGEE.